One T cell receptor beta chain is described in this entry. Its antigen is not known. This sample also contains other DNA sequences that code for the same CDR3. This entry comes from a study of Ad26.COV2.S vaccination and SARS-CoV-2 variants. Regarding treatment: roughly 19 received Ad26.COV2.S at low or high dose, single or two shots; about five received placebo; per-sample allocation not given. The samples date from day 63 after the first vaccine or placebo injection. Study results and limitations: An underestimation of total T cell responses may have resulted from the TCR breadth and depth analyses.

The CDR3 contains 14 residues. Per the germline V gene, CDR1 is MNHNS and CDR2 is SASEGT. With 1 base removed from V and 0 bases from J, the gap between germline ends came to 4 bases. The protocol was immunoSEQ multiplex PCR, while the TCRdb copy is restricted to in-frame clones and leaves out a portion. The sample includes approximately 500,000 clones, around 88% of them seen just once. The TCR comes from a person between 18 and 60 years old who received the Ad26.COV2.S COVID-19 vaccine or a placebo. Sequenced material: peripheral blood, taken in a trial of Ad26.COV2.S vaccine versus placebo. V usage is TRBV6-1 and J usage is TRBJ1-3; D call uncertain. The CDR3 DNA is TGTGCCAGCAGTGAAGGGGCCTCTGGAAACACCATATATTTT. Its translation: CASSEGASGNTIYF.